A selection of T cell receptor beta chains follows, all from one sample in a study of T cells in Graves' hyperthyroidism and ophthalmopathy. TCRdb called the multiplex PCR reads again in MiXCR, with one record for every CDR3 protein. The table records 250,000 to 300,000 distinct CDR3 sequences, roughly 15% of them present only once. Sequenced: blood. Every receptor here comes from a woman aged 40 to 50 with Graves' hyperthyroidism. Both conserved end residues are part of each CDR3. The D gene is left open where the match is weak. Size is stated for part of the rows, as once, few or many counts, or as a class when the clone is expanded.

CDR3 protein	CDR3 DNA	J gene	D gene	V gene	clone size
CASSPMPSTGVNTGELFF	TGCGCCAGCAGCCCGATGCCTTCAACAGGGGTGAACACCGGGGAGCTGTTTTTT	TRBJ2-2	TRBD1	TRBV5-1	many
CASSLEIGRGSYEQYF	TGTGCCAGCAGTTTAGAAATAGGAAGGGGCTCCTACGAGCAGTACTTC	TRBJ2-7	NA	TRBV28	many
CASSVRPGTSSDTQYF	TGTGCCAGCAGCGTACGACCCGGGACTAGCTCAGATACGCAGTATTTT	TRBJ2-3	TRBD2	TRBV7-2	many
CASSLGRRSAYEQYF	TGTGCCAGCAGCCTAGGGCGGCGTTCCGCCTACGAGCAGTACTTC	TRBJ2-7	NA	TRBV4-2	NA
CASSLTGGANIQYF	TGCGCCAGCAGCTTGACCGGGGGCGCGAACATTCAGTACTTC	TRBJ2-4	NA	TRBV5-1	NA
CASSSWGQAENTEAFF	TGTGCCAGCAGTTCGTGGGGACAAGCAGAGAACACTGAAGCTTTCTTT	TRBJ1-1	NA	TRBV28	many
CASSKEGSGNTIYF	TGTGCCAGCAGTAAAGAGGGTTCGGGAAACACCATATATTTT	TRBJ1-3	NA	TRBV6-1	few
CASSPDRGFTDTQYF	TGTGCCAGCAGTCCTGACAGGGGATTCACAGATACGCAGTATTTT	TRBJ2-3	TRBD1	TRBV2	once
CASSGGHAYEQYF	TGTGCCAGCAGTGGTGGACACGCCTACGAGCAGTACTTC	TRBJ2-7	NA	TRBV6-1	many
CATSDPGVGNQPQHF	TGTGCCACCAGTGATCCGGGAGTGGGCAATCAGCCCCAGCATTTT	TRBJ1-5	NA	TRBV24-1	many
CASSDIRAGNTIYF	TGTGCCAGCAGTGATATTAGGGCAGGAAACACCATATATTTT	TRBJ1-3	NA	TRBV2	NA
CASSWGRPASGELFF	TGTGCCAGCAGCTGGGGACGGCCAGCGTCCGGGGAGCTGTTTTTT	TRBJ2-2	NA	TRBV7-9	NA
CAWSSQGYTEAFF	TGTGCCTGGAGCTCGCAGGGTTACACTGAAGCTTTCTTT	TRBJ1-1	NA	TRBV30	many
CASSLLRGPGNTIYF	TGTGCCAGCAGCCTACTCAGGGGACCTGGAAACACCATATATTTT	TRBJ1-3	NA	TRBV7-9	NA